The 32 T cell receptor beta chains in this list originate from one sample, sequenced in a study of T cell responses to AZD1222 COVID-19 vaccine. Here immunoSEQ multiplex PCR was the method, and the copy in TCRdb shows in-frame clones only, minus some. Among about 150,000 clones listed, 75% to 95% were seen once. The sample here was peripheral blood, taken on day 0 of AZD1222 vaccination. All receptors derive from an adult in good health.

This clone was recorded only once. V usage is TRBV28 and J usage is TRBJ2-1; no clear D gene. The CDR3 runs to 15 residues. The V gene lost 4 bases and the J gene lost 0 bases, with 10 bases spanning the gap. In germline, CDR1 is MDHEN, CDR2 SYDVKM. The CDR3 loop reads CASSSEKSSYNEQFF. The DNA of the CDR3 is TGTGCCAGCAGTTCGGAAAAAAGCTCCTACAATGAGCAGTTCTTC.

The chain has TRBV19 and TRBJ1-1; D not certain. The germline V gene encodes CDR1 LNHDA and CDR2 SQIVND (reference sequence). The V end was cut by 7 bases, the J end by 0 bases, with 6 bases between. The CDR3 has 12 residues. CDR3 nucleotides: TGTGCCAGTATAGGCCTGAACACTGAAGCTTTCTTT. This gives the protein CASIGLNTEAFF.

The chain carries TRBV5-1 and TRBJ1-2; D unresolved. The CDR3 totals 14 residues. Germline V lookup: CDR1 SGHRS, CDR2 YFSETQ. V was shortened by 1 base and J by 6 bases, with 13 bases between the two germline ends. CDR3 nucleotide sequence: TGCGCCAGCAGCTTGCCTTACAGCGGAAATGGCTACACCTTC. It is translated as CASSLPYSGNGYTF.

The chain couples TRBV28 to TRBJ1-5, with a weak D call TRBD1 (6 bases). V was trimmed by 6 bases and J by 5 bases, leaving 14 bases between them. This CDR3 is 14 amino acids long. The germline CDR1 and CDR2 sequences are MDHEN and SYDVKM. The chain's CDR3 is CASRSGQYYQPQHF. The CDR3 nucleotides read TGTGCCAGCAGGTCTGGACAGTATTATCAGCCCCAGCATTTT.

In this sample, this clone turned up once. This sequence joins TRBV12-5 and TRBJ2-5, with 8 bases fitting TRBD2. There are 15 residues in the CDR3. Unmatched junction bases numbered 10, after V lost 5 bases and J lost 5 bases. Per germline, CDR1 LGHNT and CDR2 FRNRAP. This CDR3 is CASGGSRGGGETQYF. DNA of the CDR3: TGTGCTAGTGGTGGGAGTCGGGGGGGCGGTGAGACCCAGTACTTC.

The chain couples TRBV7-6 to TRBJ1-2; 8 bases map to TRBD1. V dropped 5 bases and J dropped 4; count of bases not matched to a gene: 12. The germline V gene encodes CDR1 SGHVS and CDR2 FNYEAQ. There are 16 residues in the CDR3. The DNA of the CDR3 is TGTGCCAGCAGCCCCGGTTTGACAGGGGAAAGCTATGGCTACACCTTC. Its translation: CASSPGLTGESYGYTF.

This clone showed up just once. V gene TRBV3-1 (or the pseudogene TRBV3-2) combines with J gene TRBJ2-1; tentative D call: TRBD1 (6 bases). CDR3 size: 16 residues. Germline V CDR1 and CDR2: LGHDT, YNNKEL (reference sequence). Trimming removed 4 bases at V and 5 bases at J, with 18 bases between. CDR3 residues: CASSPWTADLNNEQFF. For the CDR3, the DNA is TGTGCCAGCAGCCCATGGACAGCCGACCTAAACAATGAGCAGTTCTTC.

Only a few counts were recorded for this clone. V usage is TRBV4-3 and J usage is TRBJ2-3; D is unclear. From germline, CDR1 is LGHNA and CDR2 YSLEER. This CDR3 region has 15 residues. With 3 bases removed from V and 0 bases from J, the gap between germline ends came to 10 bases. The CDR3: CASSQGLLSTDTQYF. CDR3 sequence (DNA): TGCGCCAGCAGCCAGGGGTTACTTAGCACAGATACGCAGTATTTT.

The rearrangement uses TRBV10-3 and TRBJ1-2, with no clear D. The CDR3 is 14 residues long. Germline lookup yields CDR1 ENHRY and CDR2 SYGVKD. V lost 0 bases and J lost 8, with 13 bases in between. CDR3 in DNA: TGTGCCATCAGTGAGTCTCAGGAGGGATGGGGCTACACCTTC. Translating gives CAISESQEGWGYTF.

The DNA of the CDR3 is TGTGCCAGCAGCACGCGGGAGGGTGACTACGAGCAGTACTTC. It specifies CASSTREGDYEQYF. The chain joins TRBV5-5 to TRBJ2-7, with 9 bases lining up with TRBD2. With V trimmed by 4 bases and J by 3 bases, 5 bases remained unmatched. The length of the CDR3 is 14 residues. Per germline, CDR1 SGHKS and CDR2 YYEKEE (reference sequence).

The chain links TRBV5-1 to TRBJ2-1, with D unresolved. CDR1 and CDR2 (germline): SGHRS, YFSETQ. The CDR3 extends over 15 amino acids. V lost 0 bases and J lost 6, with 13 bases in between. The CDR3 protein is CASSLEDPNANEQFF. CDR3 bases: TGCGCCAGCAGCTTGGAAGACCCAAATGCCAATGAGCAGTTCTTC.

For the CDR3, the DNA is TGTGCCAGCAGCATCATTGCTAACTATGGCTACACCTTC. As protein: CASSIIANYGYTF. V and J are TRBV28 and TRBJ1-2; D remains ambiguous. Germline V gene sequence: CDR1 MDHEN, CDR2 SYDVKM. The germline V and J ends were trimmed by 6 bases and 0 bases, with 8 bases remaining between them. CDR3 length equals 13 residues.

For the CDR3, the DNA is TGTGCCAGCAGTGAACGAGCGGGAGGGCCTTTCGCCTACAATGAGCAGTTCTTC. Residues: CASSERAGGPFAYNEQFF. The chain is built from TRBV6-1 and TRBJ2-1; 10 nucleotides agree with TRBD2. The V gene end was trimmed by 2 bases and the J gene end by 2 bases; junction bases not matched to a gene: 9. CDR1 and CDR2 (germline): MNHNS, SASEGT. This CDR3 has 18 residues.

The chain has TRBV5-1 and TRBJ1-6, with TRBD1 matching 9 bases. Germline-derived CDR1 and CDR2 are SGHRS and YFSETQ. The CDR3 sequence is 15 residues long. The V segment lost 4 bases and the J segment 7 bases; nucleotides outside the gene matches: 6. This CDR3 is CASSPDRGKNSPLHF. The DNA for the CDR3 is TGCGCCAGCAGCCCTGACAGGGGGAAGAATTCACCCCTCCACTTT.

The genes are TRBV4-2 and TRBJ1-1; TRBD1 might be the D (5 bases). Germline CDR1 and CDR2: LGHNA and YNFKEQ. This CDR3 has 15 amino acids. V lost 0 bases and J lost 8, with 16 bases in between. This chain's CDR3 is CASSQDREDTVEAFF. The CDR3 DNA is TGTGCCAGCAGCCAAGACAGGGAGGACACTGTCGAAGCTTTCTTT.

The genes are TRBV2 and TRBJ2-7; D is possibly TRBD1 (5 bases). The V end was cut by 6 bases, the J end by 6 bases, with 12 bases between. Germline V gives CDR1 SNHLY, CDR2 FYNNEI. This CDR3 comprises 12 residues. The CDR3 here is CASRASRVEQYF. The CDR3 DNA sequence: TGTGCCAGCAGGGCGTCCAGGGTCGAGCAGTACTTC.

This sequence joins TRBV24-1 and TRBJ1-4; D unresolved. This CDR3 is built from 14 residues. The V and J ends lost 3 bases and 7 bases respectively, with 11 bases between them. Germline CDR1 reads KGHDR; CDR2 reads SFDVKD. The CDR3 spells CATSDAAYPEKLFF. CDR3 coding DNA: TGTGCCACCAGTGATGCCGCCTACCCTGAAAAACTGTTTTTT.

This clone was observed a single time. The J gene is TRBJ2-1, the V gene TRBV7-3; D is perhaps TRBD1 (6 bases). Trimming took off 5 bases at V and 12 bases at J, with 20 bases between the two ends. The germline CDR1 and CDR2 sequences are SGHTA and FQGTGA. The CDR3 runs 14 residues. CDR3 coding DNA: TGTGCCAGCAGCCCCCCCGGGACACCCTCGTGGCAGTTCTTC. The encoded protein is CASSPPGTPSWQFF.

The rearrangement links TRBV5-1 to TRBJ2-1; tentatively, D is TRBD1 (5 bases). CDR3 length equals 15 residues. Germline CDR1 is SGHRS and CDR2 is YFSETQ. Trimming removed 0 bases from V and 1 base from J, with 8 bases in between. CDR3 DNA sequence: TGCGCCAGCAGCTTGGGGGGCTTATCCTACAATGAGCAGTTCTTC. Its protein product is CASSLGGLSYNEQFF. Full variable domain (remainder filled in from reference TRBV5-1 and TRBJ2-1): KAGVTQTPRYLIKTRGQQVTLSCSPISGHRSVSWYQQTPGQGLQFLFEYFSETQRNKGNFPGRFSGRQFSNSRSEMNVSTLELGDSALYLCASSLGGLSYNEQFFGPGTRLTVL.

The rearrangement uses TRBV18 and TRBJ2-7, with D possibly TRBD1 on 6 matching bases. V was pared by 5 bases and J by 5 bases, with 10 bases between. The CDR3 spans 12 residues. Germline V gene lookup returns CDR1 KGHSH and CDR2 LQKENI. The CDR3, as DNA: TGTGCCAGCTCATGGTCAGGGGACGAGCAGTACTTC. Its protein product is CASSWSGDEQYF.

The V and J genes are TRBV28 and TRBJ1-1; 7 positions agree with TRBD1. The CDR3 loop spans 14 amino acids. With V trimmed by 6 bases and J by 0 bases, 4 bases remained unmatched. In germline, CDR1 is MDHEN, CDR2 SYDVKM. The CDR3 nucleotides read TGTGCCAGCAGCCGGGGACAGATGAACACTGAAGCTTTCTTT. It yields the protein CASSRGQMNTEAFF.

The chain carries TRBV19 and TRBJ2-3; possibly TRBD1 for D (6 bases). The germline CDR1 and CDR2 sequences are LNHDA and SQIVND (reference sequence). Trimming left V 5 bases short and J 1 base short, with 10 bases between. The CDR3 is made up of 14 amino acids. The chain's CDR3 is CASSPPGGTDTQYF. The CDR3 DNA follows: TGTGCCAGTAGTCCCCCAGGGGGCACAGATACGCAGTATTTT.

This chain joins TRBV10-2 and TRBJ2-7, with 8 positions matching TRBD1. Losses at the gene ends were 6 bases for V and 7 bases for J; bases not matched to a gene: 5. This CDR3 has 12 amino acids. Germline CDR1 is WSHSY and CDR2 is SAAADI. Here the CDR3 DNA reads TGCGCCAGCAGGCAGGGGGCGGGGGAGCAGTACTTC. This encodes CASRQGAGEQYF.

This clone turned up a few times. The chain has TRBV28 and TRBJ1-5; no reliable D call. The germline CDR1 and CDR2 sequences are MDHEN and SYDVKM. V was clipped by 2 bases and J by 0 bases, with 14 bases between them. This CDR3 is built from 17 residues. The CDR3 reads CASSLRARRYSNQPQHF. CDR3 sequence (DNA): TGTGCCAGCAGTTTACGGGCTAGACGGTATAGCAATCAGCCCCAGCATTTT.

The chain recombines TRBV19 with TRBJ1-1, with D unresolved. Germline CDR1 and CDR2: LNHDA and SQIVND (reference sequence). The CDR3 has 14 amino acids. V dropped 3 bases and J dropped 4 bases, with 12 bases sitting between them. CDR3 nucleotide sequence: TGTGCCAGTAGTATGACGGGGATGGTCACTGAAGCTTTCTTT. Protein sequence: CASSMTGMVTEAFF.

V gene TRBV7-9 combines with J gene TRBJ2-2, with no clear D. This CDR3 contains 14 residues. Germline CDR1 and CDR2: SEHNR and FQNEAQ (reference sequence). Deletions cut 2 bases from V and 4 bases from J, with 8 bases between. Here the CDR3 reads CASSLSWGTGELFF. CDR3 coding DNA: TGTGCCAGCAGCTTATCCTGGGGCACCGGGGAGCTGTTTTTT.

This rearrangement joins TRBV6-5 to TRBJ1-3, with D perhaps matching TRBD1 (5 bases). This CDR3 has 13 amino acids. The germline V gene has CDR1 MNHEY and CDR2 SVGAGI. V was cut by 10 bases and J by 4 bases, with 14 bases left in between. This chain's CDR3 is CAIRGTLGNTIYF. CDR3 sequence (DNA): TGTGCCATACGGGGGACCTTAGGAAACACCATATATTTT.

The rearrangement joins TRBV3-1 (or the pseudogene TRBV3-2) to TRBJ2-1, with D possibly TRBD2 on 6 matching bases. The CDR3 totals 14 residues. Trimming removed 5 bases from V and 5 bases from J, with 13 bases in between. Germline V lookup: CDR1 LGHDT, CDR2 YNNKEL (reference sequence). This chain's CDR3 is CASSSLAQNNEQFF. The CDR3 region has the DNA TGTGCCAGCAGCTCTCTAGCGCAGAACAATGAGCAGTTCTTC.

The chain uses TRBV5-5 and TRBJ2-2, with 10 bases lining up with TRBD2. V dropped 3 bases and J dropped 3; count of bases not matched to a gene: 2. Germline assignment: CDR1 SGHKS and CDR2 YYEKEE (reference sequence). The CDR3 is made up of 15 amino acids. CDR3 in DNA: TGTGCCAGCAGCTCAAGCGGGAGGGACACCGGGGAGCTGTTTTTT. Protein: CASSSSGRDTGELFF.

This clone was detected only once. The rearrangement uses TRBV5-1 and TRBJ2-7, with D possibly TRBD2 on 5 matching bases. V lost 1 base and J lost 5, with 19 bases in between. The CDR3 covers 16 residues. CDR1 SGHRS and CDR2 YFSETQ come from the germline V gene. CDR3 in amino acids: CASSLTYTRGSDEQYF. CDR3 DNA: TGCGCCAGCAGCTTGACTTATACCCGAGGGAGTGACGAGCAGTACTTC. The full variable domain, completed using reference TRBV5-1 and TRBJ2-7, is KAGVTQTPRYLIKTRGQQVTLSCSPISGHRSVSWYQQTPGQGLQFLFEYFSETQRNKGNFPGRFSGRQFSNSRSEMNVSTLELGDSALYLCASSLTYTRGSDEQYFGPGTRLTVT.

V is TRBV7-2 and J is TRBJ1-2; 8 nucleotides agree with TRBD1. This CDR3 spans 13 amino acids. V trimming: 5 bases; J trimming: 8 bases; junction bases outside the gene matches: 7. Germline V gene lookup returns CDR1 SGHTA and CDR2 FQGNSA. The CDR3 loop is CASSMDRVIGYTF. The CDR3 DNA reads as TGTGCCAGCAGCATGGACAGGGTAATCGGCTACACCTTC.

This sequence joins TRBV27 and TRBJ2-7; a weak D match, TRBD2 (5 bases). With 6 bases removed from V and 0 bases from J, the gap between germline ends came to 15 bases. The CDR3 spans 15 residues. The V gene's germline CDR1 is MNHEY and CDR2 SMNVEV (reference sequence). In DNA form, the CDR3 reads TGTGCCAGCAGCGTAACTAGTATGAGCTCCTACGAGCAGTACTTC. This codes for CASSVTSMSSYEQYF.